The subject of this entry is one T cell receptor (beta chain). Its target antigen remains unknown. No base quality information exists; no much larger clone differs at one position. Trimming takes 8 bases off V and 4 bases off J; junction bases not matched to a gene: 9. The germline V gene gives CDR1 as SNHLY and CDR2 as FYNNEI. The CDR3, from cysteine to phenylalanine, totals 16 residues. Only CDR3 DNA is held: 48 bases, read in frame from base 1. This sample is part of a study of CD8 T cells in ankylosing spondylitis (dated by TCRdb to about 2017). Study-level background: The study set out to find disease-linked TCR variants by profiling T cell receptor beta repertoires in ankylosing spondylitis patients and healthy donors. The whole study cohort included 95 to 130 healthy donors and roughly 24 ankylosing spondylitis patients. Samples of peripheral blood were taken, and for ankylosing spondylitis patients, synovial fluid was collected as well. The study at large found these results: In peripheral blood, the disease-linked clones were found at relatively low frequencies and had a CD8+ phenotype. The disease-linked clones were reported to be significantly enriched in matched synovial fluid samples from ankylosing spondylitis patients. A TCR beta motif made up of about eight highly homologous amino acid variants appeared to be characteristic of blood from ankylosing spondylitis patients. Some of the motif variants had been reported before in the synovial fluid and blood of reactive arthritis patients, a finding that suggests common disease-initiation mechanisms.

The instrument was an Illumina HiSeq 2500. TCR beta libraries were prepared by quantitative 5'-RACE with molecular barcodes. Concerning the study's data processing: A new computational method, built on a probabilistic model of VDJ rearrangement, was used to identify disease-linked TCR variants. The public reads were reanalyzed by TCRdb: fastp trimming at Q25, MiXCR alignment, in-frame beta chains only. Rows are unified per CDR3 protein, each entry keeping the most common DNA and genes. It is TCRdb's table, rather than the study itself, that gives the V and J calls and clone size. Here the sample has 300,000 to 400,000 distinct CDR3 sequences; 20% occur a single time. Around 13% of the sample comes from the top ten.

The sequence was collected from a male donor with ankylosing spondylitis or in good health (not recorded which). Material: blood, either unsorted or a sorted T cell fraction (not recorded which). The rearranged segments are TRBV2 and TRBJ2-2, and 11 bases in between align with TRBD2. The CDR3 region: CASQGSGGEITGELFF. In nucleotide form, the sequence is TGTGCCAGCCAGGGTAGCGGGGGGGAAATCACCGGGGAGCTGTTTTTT.